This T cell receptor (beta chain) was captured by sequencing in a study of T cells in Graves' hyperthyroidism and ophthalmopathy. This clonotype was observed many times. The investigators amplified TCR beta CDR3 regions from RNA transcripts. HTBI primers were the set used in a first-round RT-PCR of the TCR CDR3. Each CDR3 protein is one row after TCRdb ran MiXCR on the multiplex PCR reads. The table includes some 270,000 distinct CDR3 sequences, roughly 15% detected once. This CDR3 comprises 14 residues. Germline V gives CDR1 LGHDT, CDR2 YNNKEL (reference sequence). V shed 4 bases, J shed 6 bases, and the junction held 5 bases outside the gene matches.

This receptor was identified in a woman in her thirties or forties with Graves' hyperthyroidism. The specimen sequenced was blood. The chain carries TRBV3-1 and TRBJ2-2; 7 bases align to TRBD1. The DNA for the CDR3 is TGTGCCAGCAGCCGACAGGGTGTCGCCGGGGAGCTGTTTTTT. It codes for CASSRQGVAGELFF.